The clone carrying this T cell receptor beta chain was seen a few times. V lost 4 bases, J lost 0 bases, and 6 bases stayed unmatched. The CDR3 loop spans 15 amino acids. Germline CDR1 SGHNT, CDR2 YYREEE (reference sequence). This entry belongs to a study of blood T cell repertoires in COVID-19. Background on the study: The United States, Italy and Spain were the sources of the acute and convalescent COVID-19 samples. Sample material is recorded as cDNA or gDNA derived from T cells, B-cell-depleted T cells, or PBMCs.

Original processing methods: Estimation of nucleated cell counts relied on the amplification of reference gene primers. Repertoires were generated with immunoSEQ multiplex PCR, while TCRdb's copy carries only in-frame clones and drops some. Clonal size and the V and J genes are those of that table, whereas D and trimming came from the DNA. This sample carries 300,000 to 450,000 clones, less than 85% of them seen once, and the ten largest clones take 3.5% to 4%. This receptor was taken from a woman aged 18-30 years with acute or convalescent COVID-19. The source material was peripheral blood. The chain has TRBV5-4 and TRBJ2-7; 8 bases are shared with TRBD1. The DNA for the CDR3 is TGTGCCAGCAGCCCCCCCGGGACAGGCTCCTACGAGCAGTACTTC. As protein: CASSPPGTGSYEQYF.